Listed below are T cell receptor beta chains from one sample, sequenced in a study of shared clonotypes between healthy human individuals. The protocol was immunoSEQ multiplex PCR, while the TCRdb copy is restricted to in-frame clones and leaves out a portion. The table records some 580,000 clones, nearly 98% of them present only once. Sequenced sample: naive CD8+ T cells sorted from blood. Receptors were obtained from a man aged 25-45 years in good health. The CDR3 runs from the conserved cysteine through the conserved F or W. D genes are given only for firm matches. Clone size appears in some rows only: once, few, many, or a class for an expanded clone.

TRBJ2-7 | 15 | TRBD2 | once | TRBV27 | TGTGCCAGCAGTTTAACAGCGGGAGGGCCCTACGAGCAGTACTTC | CASSLTAGGPYEQYF
TRBJ2-7 | 16 | TRBD1 | - | TRBV7-8 | TGTGCCAGCAGCTTTGGGACAGGGGGGGGCTCCTACGAGCAGTACTTC | CASSFGTGGGSYEQYF
TRBJ2-7 | 12 | - | - | TRBV7-9 | TGTGCCAGCAGCTTGCGACTCTACGAGCAGTACTTC | CASSLRLYEQYF
TRBJ2-3 | 18 | TRBD2 | - | TRBV5-6 | TGTGCCAGCGGTCGGCTAGCGGGAGGAGGGGTTTACGCAGATACGCAGTATTTT | CASGRLAGGGVYADTQYF
TRBJ2-3 | 15 | - | once | TRBV5-1 | TGCGCCAGCAGCTTGAAGGACCCACGGATAGATACGCAGTATTTT | CASSLKDPRIDTQYF
TRBJ1-1 | 16 | - | many | TRBV4-3 | TGCGCCAGCAGCCAAGATGCTGGGACCTTTGAGGCTGAAGCTTTCTTT | CASSQDAGTFEAEAFF
TRBJ2-7 | 15 | TRBD2 | - | TRBV11-2 | TGTGCCAGCAGCTTGGGGCTAGCGGGAGACTACGAGCAGTACTTC | CASSLGLAGDYEQYF
TRBJ1-4 | 17 | TRBD1 | - | TRBV5-1 | TGCGCCAGCAGCTTGGAGATCGGGCAGGGGGCCAGGGAAAAACTGTTTTTT | CASSLEIGQGAREKLFF
TRBJ2-1 | 13 | - | - | TRBV7-8 | TGTGCCAGCACCCATCTCGGGATTGATGAGCAGTTCTTC | CASTHLGIDEQFF
TRBJ2-7 | 13 | TRBD1 | - | TRBV30 | TGTGCCTGGAGTTATGGGACAGGGGACGAGCAGTACTTC | CAWSYGTGDEQYF
TRBJ2-3 | 18 | TRBD1 | once | TRBV11-3 | TGTGCCAGCAGCTTAGATGGACAGGGGCCCCGTGTAGCAGATACGCAGTATTTT | CASSLDGQGPRVADTQYF
TRBJ2-6 | 15 | TRBD2 | - | TRBV6-6 | TGTGCCGGCTCCGAACTAGCGGCCGGCCAACGTTTCCTGACTTTC | CAGSELAAGQRFLTF
TRBJ2-7 | 19 | TRBD2 | - | TRBV13 | TGTGCCAGCAGCTTAGTTTTCGGACAGGGGTTAGTAGCGGGAGGGGAGCAGTACTTC | CASSLVFGQGLVAGGEQYF
TRBJ2-1 | 18 | TRBD2 | - | TRBV14 | TGTGCCAGCAGCCAAGACCCAAGGCTAGCGGGATTGTACAATGAGCAGTTCTTC | CASSQDPRLAGLYNEQFF
TRBJ2-1 | 15 | TRBD2 | - | TRBV19 | TGTGCCAGTAGTTTTCTAGCGGGGGATAACAATGAGCAGTTCTTC | CASSFLAGDNNEQFF
TRBJ2-7 | 12 | - | - | TRBV9 | TGTGCCAGCAGCTTCGGAGCCGGGGAGCAGTACTTC | CASSFGAGEQYF
TRBJ1-4 | 17 | - | - | TRBV28 | TGTGCCAGCAGTTTCCCCCGACCGTTCGCGCTTGGTGAAAAACTGTTTTTT | CASSFPRPFALGEKLFF
TRBJ2-1 | 15 | TRBD1 | - | TRBV5-6 | TGTGCCAGCAGCAACCCCGGGACAGGGATAAATGAGCAGTTCTTC | CASSNPGTGINEQFF
TRBJ1-1 | 14 | - | - | TRBV11-2 | TGTGCCAGCAGCTCCAAAGGTTGGTTCACTGAAGCTTTCTTT | CASSSKGWFTEAFF
TRBJ2-7 | 12 | TRBD1 | - | TRBV6-1 | TGTGCCAGCAGTATACAGGGGTACGAGCAGTACTTC | CASSIQGYEQYF
TRBJ1-1 | 16 | - | - | TRBV4-1 | TGCGCCAGCAGCCGTCAGGGACGGGGCATGAACACTGAAGCTTTCTTT | CASSRQGRGMNTEAFF
TRBJ2-1 | 16 | - | - | TRBV6-5 | TGTGCCAGCAGTTACAGGGGTCCGGTTCCCTACAATGAGCAGTTCTTC | CASSYRGPVPYNEQFF
TRBJ2-7 | 15 | TRBD1 | - | TRBV28 | TGTGCCAGCAGTGGCCATCCGGGACAGGGTTATGAGCAGTACTTC | CASSGHPGQGYEQYF
TRBJ2-7 | 16 | TRBD2 | - | TRBV5-1 | TGCGCCAGCAGCTTGGCTAGCGGGAGGTTGGCATCGGGGCAGTACTTC | CASSLASGRLASGQYF
TRBJ2-7 | 16 | TRBD2 | - | TRBV7-9 | TGTGCCAGCAGCACCACCTTAGCGGGAGGGCGGTACGAGCAGTACTTC | CASSTTLAGGRYEQYF
TRBJ2-7 | 14 | TRBD1 | - | TRBV29-1 | TGCAGCGTTGAAGGGCGGCAGGGGGCCTACGAGCAGTACTTC | CSVEGRQGAYEQYF
TRBJ2-6 | 16 | - | - | TRBV29-1 | TGCAGCGTTGATGGGGGAGAACTCTCTGGGGCCAACGTCCTGACTTTC | CSVDGGELSGANVLTF
TRBJ2-1 | 13 | - | - | TRBV14 | TGTGCCAGCAGCCTGGAGGGATACAATGAGCAGTTCTTC | CASSLEGYNEQFF
TRBJ2-1 | 16 | - | once | TRBV5-4 | TGTGCCAGCAGCGACGCTCCAGGCGAGTCCTACAATGAGCAGTTCTTC | CASSDAPGESYNEQFF
TRBJ1-1 | 17 | TRBD1 | - | TRBV19 | TGTGCCAGTACCCTTGGGGACAGGGGGCCTGTGGGCACTGAAGCTTTCTTT | CASTLGDRGPVGTEAFF
TRBJ2-5 | 15 | - | - | TRBV7-2 | TGTGCCAGCAGCCCGACGGTTGGGGGTCGGGAGACCCAGTACTTC | CASSPTVGGRETQYF
TRBJ2-7 | 14 | TRBD1 | - | TRBV5-1 | TGCGCCAGCAGCTTGCGGACAGGGCAATACGAGCAGTACTTC | CASSLRTGQYEQYF
TRBJ1-5 | 17 | TRBD1 | - | TRBV15 | TGTGCCACCAGCAGACACAGACAGGGGTCAAGGAATCAGCCCCAGCATTTT | CATSRHRQGSRNQPQHF
TRBJ1-5 | 16 | - | - | TRBV4-1 | TGCGCCAGCAGCCAAGCGGACGGTCATAGCAATCAGCCCCAGCATTTT | CASSQADGHSNQPQHF
TRBJ1-1 | 11 | - | - | TRBV27 | TGTGCCAGCATCACGAACACTGAAGCTTTCTTT | CASITNTEAFF
TRBJ1-3 | 16 | - | - | TRBV2 | TGTGCCAGCAGTGAAGCGTCCGGACAATCGGGAAACACCATATATTTT | CASSEASGQSGNTIYF
TRBJ2-1 | 15 | - | - | TRBV4-1 | TGCGCCAGCAGCCAAGCACGCCGAGCCTACAATGAGCAGTTCTTC | CASSQARRAYNEQFF
TRBJ2-7 | 13 | TRBD2 | - | TRBV7-6 | TGTGCCAGCAGCTTACTTGCGGGAGATAAGCAGTACTTC | CASSLLAGDKQYF
TRBJ2-1 | 18 | TRBD2 | - | TRBV11-2 | TGTGCCAGCAGCTTATCCCGGTTATTAGCGGGAGGGCGGGATGAGCAGTTCTTC | CASSLSRLLAGGRDEQFF
TRBJ2-6 | 17 | TRBD1 | - | TRBV5-4 | TGTGCCAGCAGCTCGGGACAGGGACCCTCTGGGGCCAACGTCCTGACTTTC | CASSSGQGPSGANVLTF
TRBJ2-2 | 15 | - | - | TRBV15 | TGTGCCACCAGCAGCTCGGACGTAAACACCGGGGAGCTGTTTTTT | CATSSSDVNTGELFF
TRBJ2-1 | 15 | TRBD2 | - | TRBV27 | TGTGCCAGCAGTTTAGGGACTAGCGGAGTCAATGAGCAGTTCTTC | CASSLGTSGVNEQFF
TRBJ2-7 | 14 | TRBD1 | - | TRBV4-3 | TGCGCCAGCAGCCAATTTACACAGGGGAACGAGCAGTACTTC | CASSQFTQGNEQYF
TRBJ1-2 | 16 | TRBD1 | - | TRBV28 | TGTGCCAGCAGTTTAAGGACAGGGACTGGATTTGTTGGCTACACCTTC | CASSLRTGTGFVGYTF
TRBJ2-7 | 12 | - | - | TRBV14 | TGTGCCAGCAGCCAACTCAAGTACGAGCAGTACTTC | CASSQLKYEQYF
TRBJ2-1 | 15 | - | - | TRBV7-9 | TGTGCCAGCAGCTTCCCCCGGGACGGACCCAATGAGCAGTTCTTC | CASSFPRDGPNEQFF
TRBJ2-1 | 12 | TRBD2 | - | TRBV9 | TGTGCCAGCAGCGTAGCTAGCGGGAGGCAGTTCTTC | CASSVASGRQFF
TRBJ2-7 | 12 | - | - | TRBV28 | TGTGCCAGCAGTTTCACCCTCTACGAGCAGTACTTC | CASSFTLYEQYF
TRBJ1-1 | 15 | - | - | TRBV5-1 | TGCGCCAGCAGCGCGGTTTGGGTGGAGAACACTGAAGCTTTCTTT | CASSAVWVENTEAFF
TRBJ2-1 | 16 | TRBD1 | - | TRBV18 | TGTGCCAGCTCACCACCGGGACAGGGTAGTGGCAATGAGCAGTTCTTC | CASSPPGQGSGNEQFF
TRBJ2-6 | 13 | - | - | TRBV5-4 | TGTGCCAGCAGCTTCTCTGGGGCCAACGTCCTGACTTTC | CASSFSGANVLTF
TRBJ2-1 | 15 | TRBD2 | - | TRBV7-2 | TGTGCCAGCAGCTTAGCGCTTCTAGCGGGAAATGAGCAGTTCTTC | CASSLALLAGNEQFF
TRBJ2-7 | 13 | TRBD2 | - | TRBV29-1 | TGCAGCGTTGTATGGCGGGAGCACTACGAGCAGTACTTC | CSVVWREHYEQYF
TRBJ2-7 | 16 | TRBD2 | - | TRBV11-2 | TGTGCCAGCAGGAAGACTAGCCCCGATAGCTCCTACGAGCAGTACTTC | CASRKTSPDSSYEQYF
TRBJ1-2 | 12 | - | - | TRBV30 | TGTGCCTGGAGTGTAGGTGGTTATGGCTACACCTTC | CAWSVGGYGYTF